The clone carrying this T cell receptor (beta chain) was observed at least ten times. This record belongs to a study of T cells in Graves' hyperthyroidism and ophthalmopathy. Study context: Peripheral blood was acquired at first diagnosis, ahead of any therapy whatsoever.

Trimming left V 0 bases short and J 3 bases short, with 4 bases between. The CDR3 has 12 amino acids. The germline CDR1 and CDR2 sequences are SGHKS and YYEKEE (reference sequence). There were TCR beta CDR3 regions amplified from RNA transcripts. TCR CDR3 regions were first amplified by RT-PCR with HTBI primers. TCRdb itself ran the multiplex PCR reads through MiXCR, one entry per CDR3 protein. The table lists about 350,000 distinct CDR3 sequences, around 15% of them singletons. The source material was blood. The rearrangement joins TRBV5-5 to TRBJ2-7; D gene ambiguous. This clonotype was obtained from a woman between 35 and 50 years old with Graves' ophthalmopathy. Here the CDR3 reads CASSLAFYEQYF. The CDR3 DNA follows: TGTGCCAGCAGCTTGGCGTTCTACGAGCAGTACTTC.